This T cell receptor beta chain was observed in a study of PD-1 blockade in mismatch repair-deficient tumors. The wider study: All were previously treated, progressing patients with around 12 mismatch repair-deficient cancer types. Study-wide results and limits: Tumor-resident clones, often undetectable pretreatment in blood, expanded then contracted after pembrolizumab.

PCR or immunohistochemistry showed mismatch repair deficiency in every enrolled patient. TCR sequencing covered a few patients who responded to pembrolizumab. The CDR3 extends over 14 amino acids. Germline values: CDR1 KGHSH, CDR2 LQKENI. The J segment lost 7 bases and the V segment lost 0 bases, leaving 2 bases of the junction unmatched. This clone came up once. Antigen: not known. Other nucleotide sequences in the sample specify the same CDR3. Profiling relied on immunoSEQ multiplex PCR, and the TCRdb table lists in-frame clones only, not all of them. Here the sample spans around 23,000 clones, over 80% being singletons.

This clonotype originated in an adult with mismatch repair-deficient cancer. The gene calls are TRBV18 and TRBJ2-1, with 8 bases fitting TRBD2. The sample was peripheral blood, taken 12 weeks after starting pembrolizumab. The CDR3 DNA is TGTGCCAGCTCACCACCGGGACTAGGGAATGAGCAGTTCTTC. Residues: CASSPPGLGNEQFF.